This T cell receptor beta chain emerged from a study of a mutant IDH1 vaccine in newly diagnosed glioma. As for the study in general: Eight vaccine injections were given to patients in weeks 1, 3, 5, 7, 11, 15, 19 and 23. Sex distribution of treated patients was roughly 60% male and approximately 38% female; mean age was around 40 years. The first vaccination came 4-6 weeks after radiotherapy alone, or with temozolomide cycles.

Losses at the gene ends were 2 bases for V and 8 bases for J; bases not matched to a gene: 5. The CDR3 has 14 residues. Germline loops: CDR1 KGHSH, CDR2 LQKENI. Time point noted: week 11, during vaccination. It was 300 ug of mutant IDH1 20-mer peptide that made up each vaccine dose, given with topical imiquimod. Sequenced by immunoSEQ multiplex PCR; TCRdb stores in-frame clones only, minus some. The table lists around 53,000 clones, about 91% of them singletons. With respect to this clone: The antigen remains undetermined.

Study-level results: Apparently unrelated to pseudoprogression were changes in the top peripheral T cell clonotypes.

The chain is built from TRBV18 and TRBJ1-4, with 7 bases that match TRBD1. This TCR came from a man aged 45-60 years with glioma. The source was PBMCs, collected from a glioma patient whose treatment included an IDH1 peptide vaccine. CDR3 in amino acids: CASSPGTVKEKLFF. CDR3 nucleotides: TGTGCCAGCTCACCAGGGACAGTTAAAGAAAAACTGTTTTTT. Together with reference TRBV18 and TRBJ1-4, the CDR3 gives the full variable domain: NAGVMQNPRHLVRRRGQEARLRCSPMKGHSHVYWYRQLPEEGLKFMVYLQKENIIDESGMPKERFSAEFPKEGPSILRIQQVVRGDSAAYFCASSPGTVKEKLFFGSGTQLSVL.